The rows below give T cell receptor beta chains drawn from one sample of a study of shared clonotypes between healthy human individuals. TCRdb's table, derived via immunoSEQ multiplex PCR, lists solely in-frame clones and lacks some. The sample holds just over 2,000,000 clones; about 94% are singletons and the top ten take more than 0.95%. Sequenced input: naive CD8+ T cells sorted from blood. The receptors were gathered from a man younger than 35 in good health. CDR3s include the opening cysteine and the closing phenylalanine or tryptophan. The D gene is left open where the match is weak. Not every row has a clone size; where given, it reads once, few, many or a size class.

v_call	clone_size	j_call	d_call	cdr3_aa	cdr3_nt
TRBV5-6	.	TRBJ2-3	.	CASSLAGGSTDTQYF	TGTGCCAGCAGCTTGGCCGGGGGCTCCACAGATACGCAGTATTTT
TRBV7-9	.	TRBJ2-3	TRBD2	CASSFISGRVDTQYF	TGTGCCAGCAGCTTTATTAGCGGGAGGGTTGATACGCAGTATTTT
TRBV4-1	.	TRBJ1-6	.	CASSQDGGDTGLLLHF	TGCGCCAGCAGCCAAGATGGGGGGGACACCGGCCTTCTCCTCCACTTT
TRBV5-4	.	TRBJ1-2	.	CASSLGREGYGYTF	TGTGCCAGCAGCCTTGGCAGGGAGGGCTATGGCTACACCTTC
TRBV19	.	TRBJ2-2	TRBD2	CASSTTGAGANTGELFF	TGTGCCAGTAGTACCACGGGAGCGGGAGCGAACACCGGGGAGCTGTTTTTT
TRBV28	.	TRBJ2-5	.	CASSLRRGEETQYF	TGTGCCAGCAGTTTACGCCGCGGGGAAGAGACCCAGTACTTC
TRBV28	.	TRBJ2-5	TRBD1	CASSYGEGTVQETQYF	TGTGCCAGCAGTTATGGCGAAGGGACAGTCCAAGAGACCCAGTACTTC
TRBV19	.	TRBJ1-2	.	CASGVNPTNYGYTF	TGTGCCAGTGGGGTGAACCCTACTAACTATGGCTACACCTTC
TRBV6-1	.	TRBJ1-2	.	CASSEATGSNYGYTF	TGTGCCAGCAGTGAAGCCACAGGGTCAAACTATGGCTACACCTTC
TRBV13	.	TRBJ2-1	.	CASTLTGGFYNEQFF	TGTGCCAGCACGCTGACGGGCGGGTTCTACAATGAGCAGTTCTTC
TRBV7-9	.	TRBJ2-7	.	CASSPTRNEQYF	TGTGCCAGCAGCCCGACTAGGAACGAGCAGTACTTC
TRBV7-9	.	TRBJ1-1	TRBD1	CASRGTGGNTEAFF	TGTGCCAGCAGGGGGACAGGGGGAAACACTGAAGCTTTCTTT
TRBV25-1	.	TRBJ1-2	TRBD1	CASSGTGVGYTF	TGTGCCAGCAGTGGGACAGGGGTAGGCTACACCTTC
TRBV27	.	TRBJ2-2	TRBD2	CASSLSKGSGNSGELFF	TGTGCCAGCAGTTTATCGAAGGGTAGCGGGAATTCCGGGGAGCTGTTTTTT
TRBV5-4	.	TRBJ1-4	.	CASSYILEREKLFF	TGTGCCAGCAGTTACATCCTCGAAAGGGAAAAACTGTTTTTT
TRBV5-1	.	TRBJ2-2	.	CASSYIREANTGELFF	TGCGCCAGCAGTTACATCAGGGAGGCGAACACCGGGGAGCTGTTTTTT
TRBV7-9	.	TRBJ1-3	.	CASSLAGASGNTIYF	TGTGCCAGCAGCTTAGCTGGTGCCTCTGGAAACACCATATATTTT
TRBV7-8	.	TRBJ1-1	.	CASSLLPEGTEAFF	TGTGCCAGCAGCCTCCTGCCGGAGGGCACTGAAGCTTTCTTT
TRBV11-2	.	TRBJ2-4	.	CASSSYQGFGDIQYF	TGTGCCAGCAGCTCATACCAGGGGTTTGGAGACATTCAGTACTTC
TRBV13	.	TRBJ2-1	.	CASSFPGGEQFF	TGTGCCAGCAGCTTCCCTGGGGGAGAGCAGTTCTTC
TRBV2	.	TRBJ1-5	.	CASSEEGTGWLTSNQPQHF	TGTGCCAGCAGTGAAGAAGGAACGGGGTGGTTAACCAGCAATCAGCCCCAGCATTTT
TRBV28	.	TRBJ2-5	TRBD1	CASKGQGRETQYF	TGTGCCAGCAAGGGACAGGGGCGAGAGACCCAGTACTTC
TRBV4-1	.	TRBJ2-7	TRBD1	CASSQVTGGFYEQYF	TGCGCCAGCAGCCAAGTCACAGGGGGCTTCTACGAGCAGTACTTC
TRBV30	.	TRBJ2-1	.	CAWSPDISIWGYNEQFF	TGTGCCTGGAGTCCGGACATATCAATATGGGGTTACAATGAGCAGTTCTTC
TRBV6-6	.	TRBJ1-1	.	CASSYEGAIAFF	TGTGCCAGCAGTTACGAAGGGGCGATAGCTTTCTTT
TRBV11-2	.	TRBJ1-4	.	CASSPRVGNEKLFF	TGTGCCAGCAGCCCCAGGGTTGGTAATGAAAAACTGTTTTTT
TRBV9	.	TRBJ2-5	.	CASSMEETQYF	TGTGCCAGCAGTATGGAGGAGACCCAGTACTTC
TRBV5-6	.	TRBJ2-5	TRBD1	CASSPRFDRVQETQYF	TGTGCCAGCAGCCCCCGGTTCGACAGGGTCCAAGAGACCCAGTACTTC
TRBV7-9	.	TRBJ1-1	.	CASSGPGRSELEAFF	TGTGCCAGCAGCGGACCGGGACGGAGCGAGCTAGAAGCTTTCTTT
TRBV4-1	once	TRBJ1-1	.	CASSQGVATVMNTEAFF	TGCGCCAGCAGCCAGGGGGTGGCGACGGTTATGAACACTGAAGCTTTCTTT
TRBV27	.	TRBJ2-7	.	CASSPGLRFDEQYF	TGTGCCAGCAGTCCGGGACTGCGGTTCGACGAGCAGTACTTC
TRBV2	.	TRBJ1-6	.	CASSEEQLRSPLHF	TGTGCCAGCAGTGAAGAACAGCTTCGCTCACCCCTCCACTTT
TRBV10-3	.	TRBJ1-3	.	CAISEYSQGNSGNTIYF	TGTGCCATCAGTGAGTACAGCCAGGGAAACTCTGGAAACACCATATATTTT
TRBV7-8	.	TRBJ2-7	TRBD1	CASSFGQGAGYEQYF	TGTGCCAGCAGCTTTGGACAGGGGGCGGGCTACGAGCAGTACTTC
TRBV27	.	TRBJ1-4	TRBD1	CASSPNPTGSNEKLFF	TGTGCCAGCAGTCCGAACCCGACAGGGTCTAATGAAAAACTGTTTTTT
TRBV7-9	.	TRBJ2-3	.	CASSPSQGRADTQYF	TGTGCCAGCAGCCCCTCCCAGGGCCGGGCAGATACGCAGTATTTT
TRBV5-4	.	TRBJ2-1	.	CASSFYGVDYNEQFF	TGTGCCAGCAGCTTTTATGGGGTGGACTACAATGAGCAGTTCTTC
TRBV6-6	.	TRBJ1-2	.	CASSQIMQRDYGYTF	TGTGCCAGCAGTCAAATTATGCAGCGTGACTATGGCTACACCTTC